The source of this T cell receptor beta chain is a study of shared clonotypes between healthy human individuals. Points from the study as a whole: Clonotype sharing among the donors was expected to vary with sequencing depth. On the whole, naive subsets had larger estimated richness than memory subsets had.

This clone was seen only a few times. What it binds is not known. Only in-frame clones appear in the TCRdb table, and some are missing; sequencing was by immunoSEQ multiplex PCR. This sample has over 850,000 clones, with more than 75% found just once. The sequence was collected from a man younger than 30 in good health. Some clones in this sample may be carry-over from other donors' samples. Specimen: memory CD4+ T cells from PBMCs. Sample subset: CD45RA-negative fraction.

The chain's CDR3 is CASSGQSVETQYF. The CDR3 coding sequence is TGTGCCAGCAGCGGACAGTCGGTGGAGACCCAGTACTTC. V usage is TRBV2 and J usage is TRBJ2-5; tentative D call: TRBD1 (6 bases). The CDR3 contains 13 residues. CDR1 and CDR2 from the germline V gene are SNHLY and FYNNEI. The V and J ends lost 6 bases and 5 bases respectively, with 13 bases between them.